These T cell receptor beta chains were read from a single sample in a study of OX40 agonist ivuxolimab in advanced cancers. Method: immunoSEQ multiplex PCR; TCRdb's copy keeps in-frame clones and lacks some. The table lists around 63,000 clones, approximately 85% of them singletons. The sequencing here drew on CD4+ or CD8+ T cells sorted from blood, taken in a trial of the OX40 agonist ivuxolimab. The source is an adult with an advanced solid tumor such as melanoma, head and neck, liver or kidney cancer. Both conserved end residues are part of each CDR3. Fields, in order: clone size, J gene, V gene, D gene, CDR3 protein, CDR3 DNA. D genes are given only for firm matches. Only part of the rows carry a size: once, few, many, or a class if the clone is expanded.

abundance: .
j_gene: TRBJ2-1
v_gene: TRBV6-1
d_gene: .
CDR3aa: CASSEVPGNNEQFF
CDR3nt: TGTGCCAGCAGTGAAGTTCCCGGGAACAATGAGCAGTTCTTC

abundance: few
j_gene: TRBJ1-6
v_gene: TRBV5-4
d_gene: .
CDR3aa: CASSSDSFSPLHF
CDR3nt: TGTGCCAGCAGCTCGGACAGTTTTTCACCCCTCCACTTT

abundance: .
j_gene: TRBJ2-7
v_gene: TRBV19
d_gene: TRBD1
CDR3aa: CASSEQGAPYEQYF
CDR3nt: TGTGCCAGTAGTGAACAGGGGGCTCCCTACGAGCAGTACTTC

abundance: .
j_gene: TRBJ2-7
v_gene: TRBV21-1
d_gene: .
CDR3aa: CASTVISHGQTYEQYF
CDR3nt: TGTGCCAGCACCGTAATATCCCATGGACAGACTTACGAGCAGTACTTC

abundance: few
j_gene: TRBJ1-5
v_gene: TRBV28
d_gene: .
CDR3aa: CASSFAADNQPQHF
CDR3nt: TGTGCCAGCAGTTTTGCCGCTGACAATCAGCCCCAGCATTTT

abundance: .
j_gene: TRBJ1-1
v_gene: TRBV4-1
d_gene: .
CDR3aa: CASSQTRVTYERNTEAFF
CDR3nt: TGCGCCAGCAGCCAAACTCGGGTGACGTATGAGAGGAACACTGAAGCTTTCTTT

abundance: .
j_gene: TRBJ1-2
v_gene: TRBV4-1
d_gene: TRBD1
CDR3aa: CASSQGGQGTYGYTF
CDR3nt: TGCGCCAGCAGCCAAGGGGGACAGGGGACCTATGGCTACACCTTC

abundance: .
j_gene: TRBJ2-7
v_gene: TRBV14
d_gene: TRBD2
CDR3aa: CASSQGTQRTSGGYEQYF
CDR3nt: TGTGCCAGCAGCCAAGGGACGCAACGGACTAGCGGGGGCTACGAGCAGTACTTC

abundance: .
j_gene: TRBJ2-4
v_gene: TRBV6-5
d_gene: .
CDR3aa: CASSRSGSENIQYF
CDR3nt: TGTGCCAGCAGTAGATCCGGGAGTGAAAACATTCAGTACTTC

abundance: .
j_gene: TRBJ1-4
v_gene: TRBV27
d_gene: .
CDR3aa: CASSSGWYNEKLFF
CDR3nt: TGTGCCAGCAGCTCAGGGTGGTATAATGAAAAACTGTTTTTT

abundance: .
j_gene: TRBJ2-1
v_gene: TRBV9
d_gene: TRBD2
CDR3aa: CASSASGSSYNEQFF
CDR3nt: TGTGCCAGCAGCGCCAGCGGGAGCTCCTACAATGAGCAGTTCTTC

abundance: .
j_gene: TRBJ2-5
v_gene: TRBV7-2
d_gene: .
CDR3aa: CASSLGVGRYQETQYF
CDR3nt: TGTGCCAGCAGCTTAGGGGTGGGTCGGTACCAAGAGACCCAGTACTTC

abundance: .
j_gene: TRBJ1-1
v_gene: TRBV19
d_gene: .
CDR3aa: CASIPVFPMNTEAFF
CDR3nt: TGTGCCAGTATCCCAGTGTTCCCTATGAACACTGAAGCTTTCTTT

abundance: .
j_gene: TRBJ2-7
v_gene: TRBV4-2
d_gene: .
CDR3aa: CASSQEGSGASEQYF
CDR3nt: TGTGCCAGCAGCCAAGAGGGTAGTGGGGCTTCCGAGCAGTACTTC

abundance: .
j_gene: TRBJ1-2
v_gene: TRBV6-5
d_gene: TRBD1
CDR3aa: CASSHRGGGYTF
CDR3nt: TGTGCCAGCAGCCATAGAGGGGGCGGCTACACCTTC

abundance: .
j_gene: TRBJ2-7
v_gene: TRBV27
d_gene: TRBD2
CDR3aa: CASSLGGGPGDEQYF
CDR3nt: TGTGCCAGCAGTTTAGGCGGGGGGCCTGGGGACGAGCAGTACTTC

abundance: once
j_gene: TRBJ2-6
v_gene: TRBV27
d_gene: TRBD1
CDR3aa: CASSLGTGDGANVLTF
CDR3nt: TGTGCCAGCAGTTTAGGGACAGGGGACGGGGCCAACGTCCTGACTTTC

abundance: .
j_gene: TRBJ2-7
v_gene: TRBV25-1
d_gene: TRBD1
CDR3aa: CASSMTGAFYEQYF
CDR3nt: TGTGCCAGCAGTATGACAGGGGCCTTCTACGAGCAGTACTTC

abundance: .
j_gene: TRBJ1-5
v_gene: TRBV2
d_gene: TRBD1
CDR3aa: CASRGQLSNQPQHF
CDR3nt: TGTGCCAGCCGGGGACAGCTCAGCAATCAGCCCCAGCATTTT

abundance: .
j_gene: TRBJ2-2
v_gene: TRBV11-3
d_gene: .
CDR3aa: CASSPRFGEANTGELFF
CDR3nt: TGTGCCAGCAGCCCACGGTTCGGGGAGGCGAACACCGGGGAGCTGTTTTTT